Listed here are 7 T cell receptor beta chains from one sample, sequenced in a study of radiotherapy plus CTLA-4 blockade in lung cancer. Clones were read by immunoSEQ multiplex PCR, and TCRdb kept only the in-frame ones, dropping some. This table holds 50,000 to 60,000 clones, about 80% found once. The sample in question was peripheral blood, obtained from a patient treated with radiotherapy plus ipilimumab. These receptors were taken from a human donor with non-small cell lung cancer whose response to radiotherapy plus ipilimumab could not be evaluated.

This clone has only one observation. CDR3 DNA: TGTGCCAGCAGCGTCGGGGGAGCACAGCCCCAGCATTTT. Amino acid sequence: CASSVGGAQPQHF. V is TRBV11-2 and J is TRBJ1-5; perhaps TRBD1 as D (5 bases). There are 13 residues in the CDR3. The V end lost 5 bases, the J end lost 7 bases, and 12 bases lay between the germline ends. Germline assignment: CDR1 SGHAT and CDR2 FQNNGV.

This rearrangement joins TRBV5-1 to TRBJ1-1, with 7 nucleotides matching TRBD1. This CDR3 is built from 15 residues. Looked up from germline, CDR1 is SGHRS and CDR2 is YFSETQ. J was trimmed by 0 bases and V by 5 bases; bases with no gene match: 7. CDR3 DNA sequence: TGCGCCAGCAGAGGGACAGATCTGATGAACACTGAAGCTTTCTTT. The encoded protein is CASRGTDLMNTEAFF.

The chain has TRBV9 and TRBJ2-5; 10 bases line up with TRBD1. Germline CDR1 SGDLS, CDR2 YYNGEE. The V segment lost 0 bases and the J segment 4 bases; nucleotides outside the gene matches: 3. The CDR3 covers 15 residues. Here the CDR3 DNA reads TGTGCCAGCAGCGTAGGGACAGGGGGAGGAGAGACCCAGTACTTC. It encodes CASSVGTGGGETQYF. The full variable domain, in which reference TRBV9 and TRBJ2-5 provide the parts outside the CDR3, is DSGVTQTPKHLITATGQRVTLRCSPRSGDLSVYWYQQSLDQGLQFLIQYYNGEERAKGNILERFSAQQFPDLHSELNLSSLELGDSALYFCASSVGTGGGETQYFGPGTRLLVL.

The chain has TRBV9 and TRBJ1-6; D may be TRBD1 (5 bases). Deletions cut 2 bases from V and 8 bases from J, with 11 bases between. Germline CDR1 SGDLS, CDR2 YYNGEE. The CDR3 runs to 14 residues. The CDR3 sequence is CASSVGRAYSPLHF. The CDR3 coding sequence is TGTGCCAGCAGCGTGGGCAGGGCGTATTCACCCCTCCACTTT.

J is TRBJ2-7 and V is TRBV6-1; 15 bases line up with TRBD2. After removal of 4 bases from V and 7 bases from J, the junction contained 14 bases not matched to a gene. CDR1 is MNHNS and CDR2 is SASEGT in the germline V gene. The CDR3 extends over 18 amino acids. Here the CDR3 reads CASSAWTSGRAVAREQYF. In DNA form, the CDR3 reads TGTGCCAGCAGTGCCTGGACTAGCGGGAGGGCCGTTGCGAGGGAGCAGTACTTC.

The chain couples TRBV28 to TRBJ1-3; TRBD1 is a possible D gene (6 bases). Germline assignment: CDR1 MDHEN and CDR2 SYDVKM. CDR3 length: 13 amino acids. Trimming pared 10 bases from V and 2 bases from J, leaving 12 bases between. CDR3 residues: CATGGRAGNTIYF. The CDR3 DNA follows: TGTGCCACCGGGGGGCGAGCTGGAAACACCATATATTTT. The entire variable domain, with the rest obtained from reference TRBV28 and TRBJ1-3, is as follows: DVKVTQSSRYLVKRTGEKVFLECVQDMDHENMFWYRQDPGLGLRLIYFSYDVKMKEKGDIPEGYSVSREKKERFSLILESASTNQTSMYLCATGGRAGNTIYFGEGSWLTVV.

CDR3 nucleotide sequence: TGTGCCAGCAGTTACTCGACAGGGGAGACCCAGTACTTC. Residues: CASSYSTGETQYF. This chain uses TRBV6-5 with TRBJ2-5, with 7 bases aligning to TRBD1. The CDR3 contains 13 residues. Germline loops: CDR1 MNHEY, CDR2 SVGAGI. J gave up 5 bases and V 0 bases, and 0 bases lay outside the gene matches.